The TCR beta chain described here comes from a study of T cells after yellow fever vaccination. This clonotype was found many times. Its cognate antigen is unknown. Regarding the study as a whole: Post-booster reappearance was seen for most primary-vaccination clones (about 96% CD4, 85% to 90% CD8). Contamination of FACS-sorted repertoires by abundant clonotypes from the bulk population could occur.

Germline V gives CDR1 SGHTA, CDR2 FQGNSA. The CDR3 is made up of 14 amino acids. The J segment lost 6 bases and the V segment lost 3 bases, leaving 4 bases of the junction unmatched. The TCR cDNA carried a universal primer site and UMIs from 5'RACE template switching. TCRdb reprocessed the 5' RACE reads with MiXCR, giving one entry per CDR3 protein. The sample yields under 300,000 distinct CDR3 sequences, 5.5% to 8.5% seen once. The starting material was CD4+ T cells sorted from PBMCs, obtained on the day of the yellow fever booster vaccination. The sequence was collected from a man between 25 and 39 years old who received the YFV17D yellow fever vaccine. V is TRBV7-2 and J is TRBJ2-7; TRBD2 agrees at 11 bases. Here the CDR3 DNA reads TGTGCCAGCAGCTTGGGACTAGCGGTTACCGAGCAGTACTTC. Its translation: CASSLGLAVTEQYF.